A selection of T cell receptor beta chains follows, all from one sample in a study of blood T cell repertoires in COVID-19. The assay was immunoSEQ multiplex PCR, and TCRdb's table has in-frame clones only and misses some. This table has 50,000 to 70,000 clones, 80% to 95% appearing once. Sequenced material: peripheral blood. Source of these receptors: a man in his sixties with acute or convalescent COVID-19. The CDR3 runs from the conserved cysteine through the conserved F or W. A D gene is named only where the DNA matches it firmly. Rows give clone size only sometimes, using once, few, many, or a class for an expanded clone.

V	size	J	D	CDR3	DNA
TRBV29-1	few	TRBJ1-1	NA	CSVARGTEAFF	TGCAGCGTTGCCAGGGGCACTGAAGCTTTCTTT
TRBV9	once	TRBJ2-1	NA	CASSVDAYNEQFF	TGTGCCAGCAGCGTAGACGCGTACAATGAGCAGTTCTTC
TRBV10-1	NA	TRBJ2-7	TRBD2	CASSEITTSGRGKASYEQYF	TGCGCCAGCAGTGAGATTACCACTAGCGGGAGAGGGAAGGCCTCCTACGAGCAGTACTTC
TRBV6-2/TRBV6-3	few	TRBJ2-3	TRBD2	CASSILAGSTDTQYF	TGTGCCAGCAGCATACTAGCGGGAAGCACAGATACGCAGTATTTT
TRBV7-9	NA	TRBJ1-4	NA	CASSWGLLDDEKLFF	TGTGCCAGCAGTTGGGGACTCCTGGACGATGAAAAACTGTTTTTT
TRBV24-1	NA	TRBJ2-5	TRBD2	CATAPTSGKQETQYF	TGTGCCACCGCCCCGACTAGCGGGAAACAAGAGACCCAGTACTTC
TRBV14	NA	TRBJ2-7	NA	CASSQWQGYEQYF	TGTGCCAGCAGCCAGTGGCAGGGCTACGAGCAGTACTTC
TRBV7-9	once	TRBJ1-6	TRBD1	CASSYTRGPLGSPLHF	TGTGCCAGCAGCTATACCAGGGGGCCGTTGGGTTCACCCCTCCACTTT
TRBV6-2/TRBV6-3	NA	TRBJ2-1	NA	CASSSGLSSYNEQFF	TGTGCCAGCAGTTCTGGACTCAGCTCCTACAATGAGCAGTTCTTC
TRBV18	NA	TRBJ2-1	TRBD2	CASSRSSGNEQFF	TGTGCCAGCTCACGGTCTAGCGGAAATGAGCAGTTCTTC
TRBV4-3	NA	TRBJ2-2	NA	CASSQARTRSTGELFF	TGCGCCAGCAGCCAGGCCAGGACAAGAAGCACCGGGGAGCTGTTTTTT
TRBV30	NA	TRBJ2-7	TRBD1	CAWEDRGLEQYF	TGTGCCTGGGAGGACAGGGGCCTCGAGCAGTACTTC
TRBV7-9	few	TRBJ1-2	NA	CASRGRRTSYGYTF	TGTGCCTCAAGGGGCAGGCGAACCTCCTATGGCTACACCTTC
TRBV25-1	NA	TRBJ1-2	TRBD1	CASRETGLDYGYTF	TGTGCCAGCAGGGAGACAGGGTTGGACTATGGCTACACCTTC
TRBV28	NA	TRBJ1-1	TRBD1	CASSFTGQGNTEAFF	TGTGCCAGCAGTTTTACAGGACAGGGGAACACTGAAGCTTTCTTT
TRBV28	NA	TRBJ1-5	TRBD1	CASSLTGGGRNQPQHF	TGTGCCAGCAGTCTGACAGGGGGCGGACGCAATCAGCCCCAGCATTTT
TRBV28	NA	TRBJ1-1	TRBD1	CASSSLDRGVPYAFF	TGTGCCAGCAGTTCTCTGGACAGGGGAGTACCGTATGCTTTCTTT
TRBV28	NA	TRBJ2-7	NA	CATHATADYEQYF	TGTGCCACCCATGCCACAGCTGACTACGAGCAGTACTTC
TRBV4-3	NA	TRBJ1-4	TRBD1	CASSQGQGSEKLFF	TGCGCCAGCAGCCAAGGACAGGGGTCTGAAAAACTGTTTTTT
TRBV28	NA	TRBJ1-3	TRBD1	CASDTGTGGNTIYF	TGTGCCAGCGATACCGGGACAGGGGGAAACACCATATATTTT
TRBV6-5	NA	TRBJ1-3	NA	CASSYAGDSGNTIYF	TGTGCCAGCAGTTACGCAGGGGATAGTGGAAACACCATATATTTT
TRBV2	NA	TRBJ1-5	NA	CASSGLQDSQPQHF	TGTGCCAGCAGTGGTCTCCAGGATTCTCAGCCCCAGCATTTT
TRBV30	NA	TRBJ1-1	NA	CAWTVNTEAFF	TGTGCCTGGACAGTTAACACTGAAGCTTTCTTT
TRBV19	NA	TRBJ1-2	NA	CASGYRVHGYTF	TGTGCCAGTGGTTACAGGGTCCACGGCTACACCTTC
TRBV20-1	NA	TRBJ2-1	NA	CSALPVEEQFF	TGCAGTGCTTTACCCGTCGAGGAGCAGTTCTTC
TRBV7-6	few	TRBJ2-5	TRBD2	CASSLVAGGETQYF	TGTGCCAGCAGCTTAGTGGCGGGAGGAGAGACCCAGTACTTC
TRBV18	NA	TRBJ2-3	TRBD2	CASSPRVAGPSTDTQYF	TGTGCCAGCTCACCACGGGTAGCGGGGCCTAGCACAGATACGCAGTATTTT
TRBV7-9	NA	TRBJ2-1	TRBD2	CASSLLAGGSSYNEQFF	TGTGCCAGCAGCTTATTGGCGGGAGGGAGCTCCTACAATGAGCAGTTCTTC
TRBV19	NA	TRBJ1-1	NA	CASSPQGYTEAFF	TGTGCCAGTAGTCCCCAGGGATACACTGAAGCTTTCTTT
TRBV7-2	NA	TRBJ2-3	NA	CASSSPPARDTQYF	TGTGCCAGCAGCTCCCCTCCTGCCAGAGATACGCAGTATTTT
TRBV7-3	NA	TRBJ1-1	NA	CASSNDRPTEAFF	TGTGCCAGCAGTAATGACAGGCCCACTGAAGCTTTCTTT
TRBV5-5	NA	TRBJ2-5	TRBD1	CASSLAWDRQETQYF	TGTGCCAGCAGCTTGGCCTGGGACAGACAAGAGACCCAGTACTTC
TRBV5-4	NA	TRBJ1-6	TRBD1	CASSLDRDSVSSPLHF	TGTGCCAGCAGCTTGGATCGGGACAGCGTATCTTCACCCCTCCACTTT
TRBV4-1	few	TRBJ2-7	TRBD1	CASSSDRGYEQYF	TGCGCCAGCAGCTCGGACAGGGGCTACGAGCAGTACTTC
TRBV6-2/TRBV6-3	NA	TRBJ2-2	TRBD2	CASSAPSGSGPGELFF	TGTGCCAGCAGCGCCCCTAGCGGGAGTGGTCCCGGGGAGCTGTTTTTT